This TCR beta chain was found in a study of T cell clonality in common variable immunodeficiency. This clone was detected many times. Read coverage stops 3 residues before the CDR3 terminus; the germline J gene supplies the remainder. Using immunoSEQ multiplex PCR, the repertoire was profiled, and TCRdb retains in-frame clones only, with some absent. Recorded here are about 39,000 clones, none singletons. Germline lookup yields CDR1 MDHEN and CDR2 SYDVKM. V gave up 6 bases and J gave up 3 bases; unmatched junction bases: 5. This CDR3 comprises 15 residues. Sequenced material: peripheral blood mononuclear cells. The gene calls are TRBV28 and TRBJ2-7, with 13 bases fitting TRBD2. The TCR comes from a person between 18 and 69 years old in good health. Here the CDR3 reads CASRTTSGRDYEQYF. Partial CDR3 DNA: TGTGCCAGCAGGACCACTAGCGGGAGGGACTACGAG.